A single sample gave rise to the 13 T cell receptor beta chains below, sequenced in a study of cytomegalovirus exposure and HLA in healthy donors. In the PCR, 60 Vbeta and 13 Jbeta primers were used. The method was immunoSEQ multiplex PCR; TCRdb's version includes in-frame clones alone and lacks a portion of them. The sample includes fewer than 150,000 clones, about four fifths of them seen just once. Sequenced input: PBMCs. These receptors came from a man aged 35 to 55 in good health and CMV-seropositive.

There are a few counts of this clone. The chain uses TRBV5-1 and TRBJ1-1; TRBD1 agrees at 8 bases. Per the germline V gene, CDR1 is SGHRS and CDR2 is YFSETQ. CDR3 length equals 14 residues. The junction had 8 bases not matched to a gene; V was cut back by 4 bases and J by 6 bases. In DNA form, the CDR3 reads TGCGCCAGCAGCCCCGGACAGGGAGGGGCTGAAGCTTTCTTT. Translated: CASSPGQGGAEAFF.

In this sample, this clone turned up a few times. The gene calls are TRBV19 and TRBJ2-3, with TRBD1 identical over 8 bases. This CDR3 is built from 13 residues. Germline-derived CDR1 and CDR2 are LNHDA and SQIVND (reference sequence). Trimming at V came to 7 bases and at J to 7 bases, leaving 7 bases not matched to a gene. This CDR3 is CASKVQGDYTQYF. The CDR3 DNA reads as TGTGCCAGTAAGGTACAGGGGGATTATACGCAGTATTTT.

The rearrangement joins TRBV6-1 to TRBJ1-1, with no clear D. Germline CDR1 MNHNS, CDR2 SASEGT. The V and J ends lost 7 bases and 1 base respectively, with 13 bases between them. The CDR3 length is 14 residues. In DNA, the CDR3 is TGTGCCAGCACTAATCGACAAACGAACACTGAAGCTTTCTTT. It is translated as CASTNRQTNTEAFF.

The gene calls are TRBV6-5 and TRBJ2-1, with TRBD2 identical over 10 bases. The CDR3 runs to 16 residues. CDR1 and CDR2 (germline): MNHEY, SVGAGI. J gave up 7 bases and V 0 bases, and 6 bases lay outside the gene matches. Written as DNA, the CDR3 is TGTGCCAGCAGTTACTCCGCTAGCGGGAGCATAAATGAGCAGTTCTTC. This codes for CASSYSASGSINEQFF.

The J gene is TRBJ2-7, the V gene TRBV29-1, with 9 positions matching TRBD2. V lost 4 bases and J lost 2; bases outside the gene matches: 3. CDR3 length: 13 residues. The germline V gene has CDR1 SQVTM and CDR2 ANQGSEA. DNA of the CDR3: TGCAGCGTTGGGTCTAGCGGGACCTACGAGCAGTACTTC. As protein: CSVGSSGTYEQYF.

CDR3 nucleotide sequence: TGTGCCAGCAGCTTCAGCGGGGGGGGAGGGGGAAACGAGCAGTACTTC. Its translation is CASSFSGGGGGNEQYF. This chain joins TRBV9 and TRBJ2-7; 10 bases map to TRBD2. V was pared by 4 bases and J by 5 bases, with 12 bases of the junction left unmatched. CDR1 is SGDLS and CDR2 is YYNGEE in the germline V gene. The CDR3 spans 16 residues. Drawing the rest from reference TRBV9 and TRBJ2-7, the complete variable domain is DSGVTQTPKHLITATGQRVTLRCSPRSGDLSVYWYQQSLDQGLQFLIQYYNGEERAKGNILERFSAQQFPDLHSELNLSSLELGDSALYFCASSFSGGGGGNEQYFGPGTRLTVT.

V is TRBV6-4 and J is TRBJ2-1; D is possibly TRBD1 (6 bases). CDR1 and CDR2 from the germline V gene are MRHNA and SNTAGT. V shed 2 bases and J shed 2 bases, with 10 bases lying between them. The CDR3 runs 15 residues. As DNA, the CDR3 is TGTGCCAGCAGTGACGGGGACACAACCTACAATGAGCAGTTCTTC. Its protein product is CASSDGDTTYNEQFF.

The V and J genes are TRBV7-2 and TRBJ2-7, with TRBD1 as a possible D gene (6 bases). Germline CDR1 SGHTA, CDR2 FQGNSA. This CDR3 region has 16 residues. Trimming shortened V by 4 bases and J by 2 bases, and 18 bases separated the two germline ends. The CDR3 loop reads CASSSKGGQGTYEQYF. CDR3 DNA: TGTGCCAGCAGCTCGAAGGGTGGGCAGGGGACCTACGAGCAGTACTTC.

The CDR3 DNA reads TGTGCCAGCAGCCACCAGACAGGGGAGGTACATTTT. This translates into CASSHQTGEVHF. The rearrangement links TRBV5-4 to TRBJ1-5; 8 bases line up with TRBD1. This CDR3 is 12 amino acids long. Germline CDR1 reads SGHNT; CDR2 reads YYREEE (reference sequence). J gave up 16 bases and V 4 bases, and 10 bases lay outside the gene matches.

This sequence joins TRBV7-9 and TRBJ2-7, with TRBD2 identical over 7 bases. Germline V gives CDR1 SEHNR, CDR2 FQNEAQ (reference sequence). After removal of 4 bases from V and 1 base from J, the junction contained 7 bases not matched to a gene. The CDR3 is made up of 15 amino acids. This chain's CDR3 is CASSSTSALSYEQYF. For the CDR3, the DNA is TGTGCCAGCAGCTCAACTAGCGCCTTATCCTACGAGCAGTACTTC.

The rearrangement joins TRBV5-1 to TRBJ2-3, with 11 bases matching TRBD2. The germline V gene encodes CDR1 SGHRS and CDR2 YFSETQ. V was clipped by 4 bases and J by 2 bases; unmatched bases: 6. The CDR3 sequence is 16 residues long. The DNA of the CDR3 is TGCGCCAGCAGCCCGACTAGCGGGGCGTCCACAGATACGCAGTATTTT. Protein product: CASSPTSGASTDTQYF.

This chain joins TRBV27 and TRBJ2-7, with 7 positions matching TRBD2. The CDR3 has 15 residues. The junction had 8 bases not matched to a gene; V was cut back by 6 bases and J by 0 bases. The germline V gene has CDR1 MNHEY and CDR2 SMNVEV (reference sequence). CDR3 sequence (DNA): TGTGCCAGCAGCCCACGGGGGGTGAGCTCCTACGAGCAGTACTTC. Translating gives CASSPRGVSSYEQYF.

The chain carries TRBV19 and TRBJ2-4; TRBD1 matches at 9 bases. The CDR3 totals 15 residues. J was trimmed by 0 bases and V by 6 bases; bases with no gene match: 3. Looked up from germline, CDR1 is LNHDA and CDR2 is SQIVND (reference sequence). CDR3 sequence (DNA): TGTGCCAGTAGCAGGACAGGGGTAGCCAAAAACATTCAGTACTTC. It yields the protein CASSRTGVAKNIQYF.